The clone carrying this T cell receptor beta chain was observed a handful of times. Its target is unknown. CDR1 SGHTA and CDR2 FQGNSA come from the germline V gene. There are 13 residues in the CDR3. Deletions cut 5 bases from V and 4 bases from J, with 11 bases between. This specimen belongs to a study of T cell repertoires in ileal Crohn's disease. Overall study context: Surgery for a complication: stricturing in 61%, penetrating in approximately 40%.

Notes on the study in general: Every patient over 26.8% clonality showed endoscopic recurrence.

Measured with immunoSEQ multiplex PCR; TCRdb has only the in-frame clones, and not every one. The sample lists approximately 27,000 clones, about three quarters occurring once. Material for sequencing was ileal tissue. The source is an adult with Crohn's disease. The chain has TRBV7-2 and TRBJ1-2, with unresolved D. The CDR3 DNA is TGTGCCAGCAGCCCCCCGGGTGGCTATGGCTACACCTTC. Residues: CASSPPGGYGYTF.